Reported below is one T cell receptor (beta chain). This sample was taken from a study of PD-1 blockade in classical Hodgkin lymphoma. The time point here: cycle 4 day 1 (C4D1), after five to seven weeks of nivolumab. Every patient had relapsed following autologous stem cell transplantation, and cohorts differed in brentuximab vedotin exposure. Magnetic negative selection of thawed PBMCs was the method by which CD4+ T cells were purified. Germline lookup yields CDR1 MNHEY and CDR2 SMNVEV (reference sequence). There are 16 residues in the CDR3. The V end lost 1 base, the J end lost 4 bases, and 11 bases lay between the germline ends. Profiling relied on immunoSEQ multiplex PCR, and the TCRdb table lists in-frame clones only, not all of them. The table lists about 15,000 clones, around 80% of them singletons, with around 1.9% in the top ten.

The chain is built from TRBV27 and TRBJ1-6, with D possibly TRBD1 on 6 matching bases. This clonotype was sampled from a human donor with classical Hodgkin lymphoma. The material was CD4+ T cells from blood, obtained before the fourth cycle of nivolumab. CDR3 sequence: CASSLYGGQYNSPLHF. Here the CDR3 DNA reads TGTGCCAGCAGTTTATACGGCGGACAGTATAATTCACCCCTCCACTTT.